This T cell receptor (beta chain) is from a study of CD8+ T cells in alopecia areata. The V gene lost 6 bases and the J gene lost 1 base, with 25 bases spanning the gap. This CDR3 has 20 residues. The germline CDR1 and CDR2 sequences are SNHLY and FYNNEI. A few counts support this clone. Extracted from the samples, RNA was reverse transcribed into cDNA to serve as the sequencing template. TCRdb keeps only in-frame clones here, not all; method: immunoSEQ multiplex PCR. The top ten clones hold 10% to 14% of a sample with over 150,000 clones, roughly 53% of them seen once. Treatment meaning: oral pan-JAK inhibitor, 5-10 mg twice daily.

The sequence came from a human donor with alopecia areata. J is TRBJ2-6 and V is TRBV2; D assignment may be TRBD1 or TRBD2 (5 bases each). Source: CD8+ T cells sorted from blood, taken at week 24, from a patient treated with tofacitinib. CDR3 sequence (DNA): TGTGCCAGCAGATCTAGCCCAATCAGGGTAAGGATTTCTGGGGCCAACGTCCTGACTTTC. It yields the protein CASRSSPIRVRISGANVLTF.